A selection of T cell receptor beta chains follows, all from one sample in a study of blood T cell repertoires in COVID-19. Sequenced by immunoSEQ multiplex PCR; TCRdb stores in-frame clones only, minus some. The profile shows 150,000 to 200,000 clones, 80% to 85% of them singletons. The specimen was peripheral blood. The receptors were sampled from a woman older than 75 with active or convalescent COVID-19. Both conserved end residues are part of each CDR3. The order of the fields is D gene, J gene, V gene, clone size, CDR3 DNA, CDR3 protein. D genes are given only for firm matches. Rows may omit the clone size; those that give it use once, few, many or a size class.

-	TRBJ2-3	TRBV19	-	TGTGCCAGTAGTATGCGTCAGGGGCAGTCCACAGATACGCAGTATTTT	CASSMRQGQSTDTQYF
TRBD2	TRBJ2-2	TRBV7-8	once	TGTGCCAGCAGCTCGCGGACTAGCGGGGGGCCGAACACCGGGGAGCTGTTTTTT	CASSSRTSGGPNTGELFF
TRBD1	TRBJ1-4	TRBV4-3	-	TGCGCCAGCAGCCTCAGCCCGGGGACAGGGGATGAAAAACTGTTTTTT	CASSLSPGTGDEKLFF
-	TRBJ1-2	TRBV6-2/TRBV6-3	-	TGTGCCAGCAGTTACCAGGGTAATTATGGCTACACCTTC	CASSYQGNYGYTF
TRBD2	TRBJ2-7	TRBV5-1	few	TGCGCCAGCACCGTTGGAACGGGGGGGCTTCACGAGCAGTACTTC	CASTVGTGGLHEQYF
-	TRBJ1-1	TRBV6-5	-	TGTGCCAGCAGTTACTCAGGGCAGGGTGAAGCTTTCTTT	CASSYSGQGEAFF
TRBD1	TRBJ2-5	TRBV25-1	-	TGTGCCAGCAGTGAATGGTTTCCAGGGGGCGTGGAGACCCAGTACTTC	CASSEWFPGGVETQYF
TRBD1	TRBJ2-7	TRBV18	-	TGTGCCAGCTCACCCGACAGGGGGCGAATCTACGAGCAGTACTTC	CASSPDRGRIYEQYF
-	TRBJ1-1	TRBV3-1/TRBV3-2	-	TGTGCCAGCAGCCGGGCCCGGGGGGGAGTGATGAACACTGAAGCTTTCTTT	CASSRARGGVMNTEAFF
-	TRBJ1-5	TRBV19	-	TGTGCCAGTAGTTTGTCCAGCGCCTTCAATCAGCCCCAGCATTTT	CASSLSSAFNQPQHF
TRBD1	TRBJ1-2	TRBV16	medium-sized	TGTGCCAGCAGCCAGCAGGGGGCATCTGGCTACACCTTC	CASSQQGASGYTF
-	TRBJ1-5	TRBV19	-	TGTGCCACACAACAGGGTAATCAGCCCCAGCATTTT	CATQQGNQPQHF
-	TRBJ1-2	TRBV4-1	-	TGCGCCAGCAGCCTTAATATCCTAGAGACCCGTACGGGTGGCTACACCTTC	CASSLNILETRTGGYTF
TRBD1	TRBJ2-2	TRBV10-3	-	TGTGCCTCCCGGACAGGGGCTGGCACCGGGGAGCTGTTTTTT	CASRTGAGTGELFF
TRBD1	TRBJ2-2	TRBV19	-	TGTGCCAGTAGTACCCGGACAGGGGTGGGCACCGGGGAGCTGTTTTTT	CASSTRTGVGTGELFF
-	TRBJ1-3	TRBV11-2	-	TGTGCCAGCAGCTTAGGGACAGTTAGATCTGGAAACACCATATATTTT	CASSLGTVRSGNTIYF
-	TRBJ2-1	TRBV2	-	TGTGCCAGCGGACCCCCGGGGGGCGTGAATGAGCAGTTCTTC	CASGPPGGVNEQFF
-	TRBJ1-6	TRBV18	-	TGTGCCAGCTCTCCGGGGGGGATTGGTTCACCCCTCCACTTT	CASSPGGIGSPLHF
TRBD1	TRBJ1-4	TRBV10-3	-	TGTGCCATCAGTGAAGGGGCAGGGGGAGGTGAAAAACTGTTTTTT	CAISEGAGGGEKLFF
TRBD1	TRBJ2-3	TRBV4-1	-	TGCGCCAGCAGCCAAGGACAGGGGGATATTACAGATACGCAGTATTTT	CASSQGQGDITDTQYF
-	TRBJ2-7	TRBV4-1	-	TGCGCCAGCAGATCGGGTTCCTCCTACGAGCAGTACTTC	CASRSGSSYEQYF
TRBD1	TRBJ1-3	TRBV9	-	TGTGCCAGCAGCTTAGGACAGGGCTACTCTGGAAACACCATATATTTT	CASSLGQGYSGNTIYF
TRBD1	TRBJ1-1	TRBV5-1	-	TGCGCCAGCAGCTTGGGAGGGACAGTGAACACTGAAGCTTTCTTT	CASSLGGTVNTEAFF
-	TRBJ1-2	TRBV3-1/TRBV3-2	-	TGTGCCAGCAGCCAAGAGCCAGGCTATGGCTACACCTTC	CASSQEPGYGYTF